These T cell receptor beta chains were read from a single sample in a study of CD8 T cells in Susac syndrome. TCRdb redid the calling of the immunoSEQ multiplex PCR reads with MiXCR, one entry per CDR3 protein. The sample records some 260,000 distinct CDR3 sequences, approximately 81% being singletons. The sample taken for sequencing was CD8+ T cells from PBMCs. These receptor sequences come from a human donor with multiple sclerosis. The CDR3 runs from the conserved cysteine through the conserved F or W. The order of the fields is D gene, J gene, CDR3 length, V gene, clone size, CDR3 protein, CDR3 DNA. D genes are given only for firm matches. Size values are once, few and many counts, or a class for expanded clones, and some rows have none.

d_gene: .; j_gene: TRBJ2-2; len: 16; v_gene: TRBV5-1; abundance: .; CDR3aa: CASSFKGPTGTGELFF; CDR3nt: TGCGCCAGCAGCTTCAAAGGCCCAACGGGCACCGGGGAGCTGTTTTTT
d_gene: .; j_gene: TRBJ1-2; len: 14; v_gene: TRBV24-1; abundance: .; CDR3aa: CATSDHGLTYGYTF; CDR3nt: TGTGCCACCAGTGACCATGGACTGACCTATGGCTACACCTTC
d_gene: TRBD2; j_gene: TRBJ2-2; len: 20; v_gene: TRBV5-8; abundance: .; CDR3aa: CASSLASGPQGREDTGELFF; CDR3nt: TGTGCCAGCAGCTTGGCCTCCGGGCCCCAGGGGCGGGAGGACACCGGGGAGCTGTTTTTT
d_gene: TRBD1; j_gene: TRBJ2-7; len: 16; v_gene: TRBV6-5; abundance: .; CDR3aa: CASSYSRGQTSYEQYF; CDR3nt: TGTGCCAGCAGTTACTCGAGGGGGCAAACCTCCTACGAGCAGTACTTC
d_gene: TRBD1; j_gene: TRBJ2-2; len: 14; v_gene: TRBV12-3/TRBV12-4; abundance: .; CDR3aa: CASSGTGGAGELFF; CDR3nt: TGTGCCAGCAGCGGGACAGGGGGGGCCGGGGAGCTGTTTTTT
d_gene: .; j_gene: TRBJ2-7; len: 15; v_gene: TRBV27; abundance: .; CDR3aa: CASSPLMKPFYEQYF; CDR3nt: TGTGCCAGCAGTCCCCTCATGAAGCCCTTCTACGAGCAGTACTTC
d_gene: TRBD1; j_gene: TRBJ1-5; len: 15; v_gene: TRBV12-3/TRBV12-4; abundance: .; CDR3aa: CASRPTGGRNQPQHF; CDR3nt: TGTGCCAGCAGGCCTACAGGGGGCCGAAATCAGCCCCAGCATTTT
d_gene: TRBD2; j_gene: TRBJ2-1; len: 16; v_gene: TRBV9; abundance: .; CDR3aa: CASSVRPGGPRNEQFF; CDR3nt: TGTGCCAGCAGCGTCCGTCCGGGAGGGCCTCGGAATGAGCAGTTCTTC
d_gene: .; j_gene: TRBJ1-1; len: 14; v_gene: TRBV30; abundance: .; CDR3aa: CAWSGGTGNTEAFF; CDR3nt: TGTGCCTGGAGTGGGGGGACGGGGAACACTGAAGCTTTCTTT
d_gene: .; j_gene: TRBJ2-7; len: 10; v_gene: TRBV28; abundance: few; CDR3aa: CASSFNEQYF; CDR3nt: TGTGCCAGCAGTTTTAACGAGCAGTACTTC
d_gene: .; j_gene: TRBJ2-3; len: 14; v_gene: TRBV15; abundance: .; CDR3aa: CATSRVVVTDTQYF; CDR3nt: TGTGCCACCAGCAGAGTAGTAGTGACAGATACGCAGTATTTT
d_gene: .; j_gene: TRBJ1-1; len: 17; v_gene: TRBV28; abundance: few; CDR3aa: CASSLRDTYLMNTEAFF; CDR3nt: TGTGCCAGCAGTTTACGGGACACCTACCTCATGAACACTGAAGCTTTCTTT
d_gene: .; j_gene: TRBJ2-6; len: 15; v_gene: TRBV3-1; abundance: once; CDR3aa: CASSQGGSGANVLTF; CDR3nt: TGTGCCAGCAGCCAAGGGGGCTCTGGGGCCAACGTCCTGACTTTC
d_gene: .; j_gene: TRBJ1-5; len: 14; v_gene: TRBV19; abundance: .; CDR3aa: CASSILGSGQPQHF; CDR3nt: TGTGCCAGTAGTATATTGGGTTCGGGTCAGCCCCAGCATTTT
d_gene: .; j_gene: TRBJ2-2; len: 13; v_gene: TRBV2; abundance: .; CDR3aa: CATKTGNTGELFF; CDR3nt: TGTGCCACCAAAACAGGGAACACCGGGGAGCTGTTTTTT
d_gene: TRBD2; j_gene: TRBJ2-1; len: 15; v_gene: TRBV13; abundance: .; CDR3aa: CASSLTSGTYNEQFF; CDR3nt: TGTGCCAGCAGCCTAACTAGCGGGACGTACAATGAGCAGTTCTTC
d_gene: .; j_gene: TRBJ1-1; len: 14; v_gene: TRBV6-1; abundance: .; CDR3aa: CASSSVEAGLQAFF; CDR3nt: TGTGCCAGCAGTTCCGTAGAGGCCGGACTACAAGCTTTCTTT
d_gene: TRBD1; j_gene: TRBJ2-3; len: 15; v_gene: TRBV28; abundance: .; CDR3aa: CASRETGGNTDTQYF; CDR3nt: TGTGCCAGCAGAGAGACAGGGGGCAACACAGATACGCAGTATTTT
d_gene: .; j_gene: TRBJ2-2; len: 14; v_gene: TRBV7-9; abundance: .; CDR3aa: CASSLEAGTGELFF; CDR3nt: TGTGCCAGCAGCTTAGAGGCAGGCACCGGGGAGCTGTTTTTT